The next 16 T cell receptor beta chains were all read from a single sample in a study of T cells after posttransplantation cyclophosphamide. Clones were read by immunoSEQ multiplex PCR, and TCRdb kept only the in-frame ones, dropping some. The table lists almost 10,000 clones, 89% of them singletons. Sampled 1 year posttransplant, controls received myeloablative marrow transplants, methotrexate and a calcineurin inhibitor. Sequenced material: PBMCs, taken around 450 days after allogeneic stem cell transplant with calcineurin inhibitor and methotrexate. The origin of the receptors is a male patient in his forties or fifties who received an allogeneic stem cell transplant from an unrelated donor, was CMV-positive, and had chronic GVHD only. Certain T cells may be donor cells from the graft.

The chain combines TRBV2 with TRBJ1-1, with D maybe TRBD1 (5 bases). Germline assignment: CDR1 SNHLY and CDR2 FYNNEI. The CDR3 has 13 residues. Trimming removed 4 bases from V and 6 bases from J, with 12 bases in between. CDR3 amino acids: CASSVGVGAEAFF. The CDR3 DNA reads TGTGCCAGCAGTGTAGGGGTTGGCGCTGAAGCTTTCTTT.

The V gene is TRBV28, the J gene TRBJ1-3, with TRBD1 as a possible D gene (5 bases). The CDR3 contains 16 residues. The V gene's germline CDR1 is MDHEN and CDR2 SYDVKM. V lost 1 base to trimming and J lost 3 bases, with 13 bases between them. CDR3 region: CASSLLRGGSGNTIYF. The CDR3 nucleotides are TGTGCCAGCAGTTTATTACGGGGGGGAAGTGGAAACACCATATATTTT.

This clone showed up just once. The chain couples TRBV5-1 to TRBJ2-5, with D possibly TRBD2 on 6 matching bases. The J call is in doubt because the DNA end fits TRBJ2-7 better. Germline loops: CDR1 SGHRS, CDR2 YFSETQ. The length of the CDR3 is 14 residues. Here the CDR3 reads CASSLSGSSYEQYF. CDR3 nucleotide sequence: TGCGCCAGCAGTTTAAGCGGGTCCTCCTACGAGCAGTACTTC.

The chain uses TRBV5-1 and TRBJ2-2; D is unclear. V lost 0 bases, J lost 6 bases, and 6 bases lay in between. The CDR3 length is 13 residues. The germline V gene has CDR1 SGHRS and CDR2 YFSETQ. The CDR3 sequence is CASSLVPAGELFF. In DNA form, the CDR3 reads TGCGCCAGCAGCTTGGTCCCCGCCGGGGAGCTGTTTTTT.

The rearrangement links TRBV6-5 to TRBJ2-2, with D perhaps matching TRBD1 (6 bases). The CDR3 spans 14 residues. The germline V and J ends were trimmed by 6 bases and 2 bases, with 10 bases remaining between them. Germline loops: CDR1 MNHEY, CDR2 SVGAGI. The CDR3, as DNA: TGTGCCAGCAGCTGGGGACACAACACCGGGGAGCTGTTTTTT. Amino acid sequence: CASSWGHNTGELFF.

V is TRBV5-6 and J is TRBJ1-2; TRBD1 agrees at 9 bases. Germline lookup yields CDR1 SGHDT and CDR2 YYEEEE. V shed 4 bases and J 5 bases; nucleotides not matched to a gene: 6. There are 14 residues in the CDR3. The CDR3 DNA reads TGTGCCAGCAGCCCGAGGGGACAGGGATATGGCTACACCTTC. Translated, it gives CASSPRGQGYGYTF.

This rearrangement joins TRBV7-2 to TRBJ2-2; perhaps TRBD2 as D (5 bases). CDR3 length equals 13 residues. Germline V lookup: CDR1 SGHTA, CDR2 FQGNSA. The ends were cut back, 3 bases at V and 6 bases at J, with 8 bases in the middle. CDR3: CASSFRGSGELFF. The CDR3 DNA reads as TGTGCCAGCAGCTTCCGCGGGTCCGGGGAGCTGTTTTTT.

V is TRBV19 and J is TRBJ2-5; 7 bases line up with TRBD2. V dropped 10 bases and J dropped 5; count of bases not matched to a gene: 10. Germline lookup yields CDR1 LNHDA and CDR2 SQIVND (reference sequence). The CDR3 extends over 13 amino acids. The CDR3 protein is CATSLALGETQYF. The DNA of the CDR3 is TGTGCCACCTCACTAGCGCTAGGGGAGACCCAGTACTTC.

This rearrangement joins TRBV10-2 to TRBJ2-7; TRBD2 matches at 7 bases. With 7 bases clipped from V and 4 bases from J, the junction kept 10 bases outside the gene matches. This CDR3 comprises 14 residues. From germline, CDR1 is WSHSY and CDR2 SAAADI. CDR3 amino acids: CASKISGRQYEQYF. The CDR3 bases are TGCGCCAGCAAGATTAGCGGGCGGCAATACGAGCAGTACTTC.

The V and J genes are TRBV14 and TRBJ2-5; TRBD1 aligns across 7 bases. The CDR3 is 14 residues long. Germline-derived CDR1 and CDR2 are SGHDN and FVKESK. J gave up 8 bases and V 4 bases, and 10 bases lay outside the gene matches. The CDR3 DNA reads TGTGCCAGCAGCCGAGTGAGGGGGCCCGGAACCCAGTACTTC. Its protein product is CASSRVRGPGTQYF.

V usage is TRBV9 and J usage is TRBJ2-3; a weak D match, TRBD2 (7 bases). The CDR3 is 16 amino acids. Germline V gene lookup returns CDR1 SGDLS and CDR2 YYNGEE. The germline V and J ends were trimmed by 0 bases and 5 bases, with 16 bases remaining between them. The CDR3: CASSVDKGGLVDTQYF. The CDR3 nucleotides are TGTGCCAGCAGCGTAGATAAGGGGGGGCTGGTAGATACGCAGTATTTT.

The chain joins TRBV5-6 to TRBJ2-1; 13 nucleotides align to TRBD2. Unmatched junction bases numbered 3, after V lost 4 bases and J lost 5 bases. This CDR3 region has 15 residues. Germline CDR1 SGHDT, CDR2 YYEEEE. CDR3 sequence reads: CASSPGTSGNNEQFF. The CDR3 nucleotides read TGTGCCAGCAGCCCCGGGACTAGCGGGAACAATGAGCAGTTCTTC.

The genes are TRBV7-3 and TRBJ2-5, with TRBD2 as a possible D gene (6 bases). V lost 1 base, J lost 1 base, and 10 bases lay in between. CDR1 and CDR2 (germline): SGHTA, FQGTGA. This CDR3 is built from 15 residues. As DNA, the CDR3 is TGTGCCAGCAGCTTAAGGCTAGCGTCCCAAGAGACCCAGTACTTC. Translation: CASSLRLASQETQYF.

The chain combines TRBV7-9 with TRBJ2-3; maybe TRBD1 (5 bases). The V end lost 6 bases, the J end lost 6 bases, and 13 bases lay between the germline ends. The CDR3 spans 13 residues. CDR1 and CDR2 from the germline V gene are SEHNR and FQNEAQ (reference sequence). This chain's CDR3 is CASRQDPWDTQYF. CDR3 DNA sequence: TGTGCCAGCAGACAGGACCCCTGGGATACGCAGTATTTT.

This clone has only one observation. This rearrangement joins TRBV9 to TRBJ1-1; unclear D gene. Per the germline V gene, CDR1 is SGDLS and CDR2 is YYNGEE. V was shortened by 4 bases and J by 2 bases, with 6 bases between the two germline ends. The CDR3 loop spans 12 amino acids. CDR3 nucleotides: TGTGCCAGCAGCTCCTTTAACACTGAAGCTTTCTTT. It is translated as CASSSFNTEAFF.

V and J are TRBV7-2 and TRBJ2-7, with a tentative D call TRBD2 (5 bases). The CDR3 length is 15 residues. CDR1 and CDR2 (germline): SGHTA, FQGNSA. The V gene lost 1 base and the J gene lost 0 bases, with 10 bases spanning the gap. CDR3 loop: CASSLGGLSSYEQYF. For the CDR3, the DNA is TGTGCCAGCAGCTTAGGAGGGCTTAGCTCCTACGAGCAGTACTTC.